This TCR beta chain came from a study of cytomegalovirus exposure and HLA in healthy donors. The study, taken as a whole, reports: Donors were assumed by presence/absence analyses to have roughly uniform sequencing depth. In an earlier analysis, productive rearrangement rates for most beta V segments clustered near 87% or 30%. Analysis performed later showed TCR beta chains linked to HLA being more clonally expanded than equally common others.

Germline loops: CDR1 SQVTM, CDR2 ANQGSEA. Unmatched junction bases numbered 8, after V lost 4 bases and J lost 1 base. The CDR3 totals 15 residues. The PCR was carried out with 60 Vbeta primers and 13 Jbeta primers. The table came from immunoSEQ multiplex PCR; TCRdb's copy has only in-frame clones and leaves some out. This sample has over 150,000 clones; approximately 80% occur once, and the top ten carry 2.9%. About this clone: Its target is unknown.

Source material: PBMCs. The receptor was isolated from a woman between 25 and 40 years old in good health and CMV-seronegative. V is TRBV29-1 and J is TRBJ2-5; TRBD2 agrees at 8 bases. The CDR3 bases are TGCAGCGTTGTTAACACGGGGGGGCCCCAAGAGACCCAGTACTTC. Protein product: CSVVNTGGPQETQYF.